Below, 2 T cell receptor beta chains from the same sample are listed, as sequenced in a study of T-cell memory formation after mild COVID-19. TCRdb analysed the 5' RACE reads with MiXCR anew, one entry per CDR3 protein. The sample lists about 410,000 distinct CDR3 sequences; roughly 18% were seen once. Sequenced material: PBMCs or a T cell subset sorted from them (not recorded which). These receptors all stem from a man aged 18-30 years who had mild COVID-19 (a few samples of this study predate the infection). Cell type and time point are not known.

This clonotype was detected only a few times. J is TRBJ2-7 and V is TRBV5-8; TRBD1 agrees at 9 bases. The CDR3 covers 14 residues. Germline CDR1 reads SGHTS; CDR2 reads YDEGEE. V was clipped by 4 bases and J by 5 bases; unmatched bases: 7. Here the CDR3 DNA reads TGTGCCAGCAGCCCCTGGACAGGGGTACACGAGCAGTACGTC. This translates into CASSPWTGVHEQYV.

This chain connects TRBV7-9 to TRBJ2-1; D unresolved. This CDR3 has 14 residues. The germline CDR1 and CDR2 sequences are SEHNR and FQNEAQ (reference sequence). V was cut by 0 bases and J by 4 bases, with 7 bases left in between. The CDR3 coding sequence is TGTGCCAGCAGCTTAGCTAGCCTGTACAATGAGCAGTTCTTC. Amino acid sequence: CASSLASLYNEQFF. The whole variable domain, remainder taken from reference TRBV7-9 and TRBJ2-1, is DTGVSQNPRHKITKRGQNVTFRCDPISEHNRLYWYRQTLGQGPEFLTYFQNEAQLEKSRLLSDRFSAERPKGSFSTLEIQRTEQGDSAMYLCASSLASLYNEQFFGPGTRLTVL.